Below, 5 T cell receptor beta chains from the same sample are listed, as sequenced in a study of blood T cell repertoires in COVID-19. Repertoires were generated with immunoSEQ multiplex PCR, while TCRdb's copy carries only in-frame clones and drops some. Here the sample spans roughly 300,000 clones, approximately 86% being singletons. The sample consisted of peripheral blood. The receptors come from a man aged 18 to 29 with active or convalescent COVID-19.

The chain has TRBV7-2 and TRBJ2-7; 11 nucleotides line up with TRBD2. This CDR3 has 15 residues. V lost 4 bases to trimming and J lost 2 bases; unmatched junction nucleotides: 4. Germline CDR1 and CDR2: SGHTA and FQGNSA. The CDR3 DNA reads TGTGCCAGCAGCTCCGGGACTAGCGGAACCTACGAGCAGTACTTC. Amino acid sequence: CASSSGTSGTYEQYF. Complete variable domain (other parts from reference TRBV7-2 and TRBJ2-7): GAGVSQSPSNKVTEKGKDVELRCDPISGHTALYWYRQSLGQGLEFLIYFQGNSAPDKSGLPSDRFSAERTGGSVSTLTIQRTQQEDSAVYLCASSSGTSGTYEQYFGPGTRLTVT.

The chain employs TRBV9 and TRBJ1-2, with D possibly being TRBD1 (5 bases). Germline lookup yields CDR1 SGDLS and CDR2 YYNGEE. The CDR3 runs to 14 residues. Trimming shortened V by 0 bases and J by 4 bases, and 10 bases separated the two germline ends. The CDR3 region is CASSVGGRIYGYTF. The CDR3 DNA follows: TGTGCCAGCAGCGTAGGGGGCAGGATCTATGGCTACACCTTC. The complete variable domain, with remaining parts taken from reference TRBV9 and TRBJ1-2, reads DSGVTQTPKHLITATGQRVTLRCSPRSGDLSVYWYQQSLDQGLQFLIQYYNGEERAKGNILERFSAQQFPDLHSELNLSSLELGDSALYFCASSVGGRIYGYTFGSGTRLTVV.

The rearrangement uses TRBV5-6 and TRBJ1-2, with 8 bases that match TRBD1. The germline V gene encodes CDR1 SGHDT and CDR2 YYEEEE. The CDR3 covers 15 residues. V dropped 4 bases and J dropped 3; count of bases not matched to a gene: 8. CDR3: CASSTTGEGHYGYTF. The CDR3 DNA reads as TGTGCCAGCAGCACGACAGGGGAGGGCCACTATGGCTACACCTTC.

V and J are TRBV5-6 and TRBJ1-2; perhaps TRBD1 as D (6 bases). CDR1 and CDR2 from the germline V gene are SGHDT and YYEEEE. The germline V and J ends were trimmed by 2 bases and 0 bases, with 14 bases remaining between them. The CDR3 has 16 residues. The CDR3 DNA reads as TGTGCCAGCAGCTTTTTCGGACAGCCATCTAACTATGGCTACACCTTC. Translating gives CASSFFGQPSNYGYTF.

CDR3 nucleotide sequence: TGTGCCAGCAGTGAGAAAGTCCTCCCCGCCGGGGAAAAACTGTTTTTT. It specifies CASSEKVLPAGEKLFF. V usage is TRBV2 and J usage is TRBJ1-4; no firm D call. This CDR3 is 16 amino acids long. The ends were cut back, 3 bases at V and 8 bases at J, with 19 bases in the middle. The germline CDR1 and CDR2 sequences are SNHLY and FYNNEI. Full variable domain (outside the CDR3, taken from reference TRBV2 and TRBJ1-4): EPEVTQTPSHQVTQMGQEVILRCVPISNHLYFYWYRQILGQKVEFLVSFYNNEISEKSEIFDDQFSVERPDGSNFTLKIRSTKLEDSAMYFCASSEKVLPAGEKLFFGSGTQLSVL.